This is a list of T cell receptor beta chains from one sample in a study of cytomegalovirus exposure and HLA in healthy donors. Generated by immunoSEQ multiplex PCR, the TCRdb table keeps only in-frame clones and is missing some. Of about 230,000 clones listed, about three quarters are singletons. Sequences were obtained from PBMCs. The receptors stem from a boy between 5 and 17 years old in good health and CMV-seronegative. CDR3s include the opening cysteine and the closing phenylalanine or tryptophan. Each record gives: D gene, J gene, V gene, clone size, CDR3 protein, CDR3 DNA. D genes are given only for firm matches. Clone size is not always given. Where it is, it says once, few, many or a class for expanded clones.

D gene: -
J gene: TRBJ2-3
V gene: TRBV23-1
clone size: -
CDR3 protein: CASIDRCQGLDTQYF
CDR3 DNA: TGCGCCAGCATCGATAGGTGTCAGGGATTGGATACGCAGTATTTT

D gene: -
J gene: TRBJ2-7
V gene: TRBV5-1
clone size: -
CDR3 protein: CASNPDNSYEQYF
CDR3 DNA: TGCGCCAGCAACCCCGACAACTCCTACGAGCAGTACTTC

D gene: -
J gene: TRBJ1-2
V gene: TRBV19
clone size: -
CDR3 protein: CASSIGRGRRNYGYTF
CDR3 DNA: TGTGCCAGTAGTATCGGGCGAGGGAGGAGGAACTATGGCTACACCTTC

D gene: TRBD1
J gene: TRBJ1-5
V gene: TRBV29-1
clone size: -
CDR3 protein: CSAVIGGFNQPQHF
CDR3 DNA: TGCAGCGCCGTGATAGGGGGCTTTAATCAGCCCCAGCATTTT

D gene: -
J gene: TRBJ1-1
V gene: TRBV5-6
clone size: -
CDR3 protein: CASSLRSGLNTEAFF
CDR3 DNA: TGTGCCAGCAGCCTACGTTCAGGGTTGAACACTGAAGCTTTCTTT

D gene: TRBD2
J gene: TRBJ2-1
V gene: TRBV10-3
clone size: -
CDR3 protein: CAIREYLLAGGPQNWNEQFF
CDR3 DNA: TGTGCCATCAGAGAATATTTACTAGCGGGAGGGCCTCAGAATTGGAATGAGCAGTTCTTC

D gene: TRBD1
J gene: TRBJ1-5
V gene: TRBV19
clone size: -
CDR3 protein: CASSIGRDRVWQPQHF
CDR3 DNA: TGTGCCAGTAGTATAGGGCGGGACAGGGTTTGGCAGCCCCAGCATTTT

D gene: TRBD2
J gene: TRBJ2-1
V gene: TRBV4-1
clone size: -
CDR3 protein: CASSQGLASSYNEQFF
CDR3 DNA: TGCGCCAGCAGCCAAGGACTAGCGTCCTCCTACAATGAGCAGTTCTTC

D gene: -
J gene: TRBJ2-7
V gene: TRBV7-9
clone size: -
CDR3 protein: CASSLGSYEQYF
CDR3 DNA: TGTGCCAGCAGCTTAGGGAGTTACGAGCAGTACTTC

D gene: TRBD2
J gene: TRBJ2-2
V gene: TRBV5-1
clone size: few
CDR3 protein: CASSLGGGQYTGELFF
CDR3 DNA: TGCGCCAGCAGCTTGGGCGGGGGGCAATACACCGGGGAGCTGTTTTTT

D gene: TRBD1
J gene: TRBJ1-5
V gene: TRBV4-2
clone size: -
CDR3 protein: CASSQPRQGLRNQPQHF
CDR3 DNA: TGTGCCAGCAGCCAACCTAGACAGGGGCTGCGCAATCAGCCCCAGCATTTT

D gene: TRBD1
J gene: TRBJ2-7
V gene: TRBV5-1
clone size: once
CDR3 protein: CASGTGDYEQYF
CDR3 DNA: TGCGCCAGCGGCACAGGGGACTACGAGCAGTACTTC